Included here is one T cell receptor (beta chain) sequence, with context. Its antigen remains unidentified. Assay used: immunoSEQ multiplex PCR; TCRdb lists only in-frame clones, some missing. The data contain tens of thousands of clones, more than 85% of them singletons. These data belong to a study of neoadjuvant nivolumab and ipilimumab in lung cancer. From germline, CDR1 is SEHNR and CDR2 FQNEAQ (reference sequence). This CDR3 contains 14 residues. The trim removed 3 bases at V and 3 bases at J, leaving 0 bases unmatched. Whole-study findings and limits: Only two of four nivolumab-treated tumors gained richness and clonality by surgery. Resected tumors had greater TCR richness and clonality than uninvolved lung. TCR sequencing covered a small number of samples.

This clonotype originated in an adult with non-small cell lung cancer. Some clones in this sample may be carry-over from other donors' samples. The specimen was blood, collected before neoadjuvant nivolumab, alone or with ipilimumab. The chain recombines TRBV7-9 with TRBJ2-7, with 12 bases that match TRBD2. DNA of the CDR3: TGTGCCAGCAGCTTGACTAGCGGGAGCTACGAGCAGTACTTC. Protein: CASSLTSGSYEQYF.